This TCR beta chain comes out of a study of radiation and T cells in renal cell carcinoma. Comment on this clone: Its specificity is unknown.

Germline CDR1 SGHDT, CDR2 YYEEEE. This CDR3 contains 13 residues. The germline V and J ends were trimmed by 2 bases and 8 bases, with 11 bases remaining between them. The data were produced by immunoSEQ multiplex PCR, yet TCRdb's version contains in-frame clones alone and is incomplete. The sample records 55,000 to 65,000 clones, roughly three quarters being singletons. Notes on the study in general: From baseline, blood top tumor clonotypes peaked at 2 weeks post-radiation.

Noted time point: baseline pretreatment blood. Specified treatment: 15 Gy SBRT to primary tumor, nephrectomy 4 weeks later. After SBRT, blood was collected at 2 and 4 weeks, plus baseline. The patient's renal cell carcinoma had clear cell pathology. This receptor was identified in a man in his fifties or sixties with renal cell carcinoma. The chain combines TRBV5-6 with TRBJ2-4; D not certain. Sequencing used blood, obtained from a patient whose treatment included radiotherapy and nephrectomy. CDR3 region: CASSFGLQHIQYF. The CDR3 DNA reads as TGTGCCAGCAGCTTTGGGTTACAGCACATTCAGTACTTC.